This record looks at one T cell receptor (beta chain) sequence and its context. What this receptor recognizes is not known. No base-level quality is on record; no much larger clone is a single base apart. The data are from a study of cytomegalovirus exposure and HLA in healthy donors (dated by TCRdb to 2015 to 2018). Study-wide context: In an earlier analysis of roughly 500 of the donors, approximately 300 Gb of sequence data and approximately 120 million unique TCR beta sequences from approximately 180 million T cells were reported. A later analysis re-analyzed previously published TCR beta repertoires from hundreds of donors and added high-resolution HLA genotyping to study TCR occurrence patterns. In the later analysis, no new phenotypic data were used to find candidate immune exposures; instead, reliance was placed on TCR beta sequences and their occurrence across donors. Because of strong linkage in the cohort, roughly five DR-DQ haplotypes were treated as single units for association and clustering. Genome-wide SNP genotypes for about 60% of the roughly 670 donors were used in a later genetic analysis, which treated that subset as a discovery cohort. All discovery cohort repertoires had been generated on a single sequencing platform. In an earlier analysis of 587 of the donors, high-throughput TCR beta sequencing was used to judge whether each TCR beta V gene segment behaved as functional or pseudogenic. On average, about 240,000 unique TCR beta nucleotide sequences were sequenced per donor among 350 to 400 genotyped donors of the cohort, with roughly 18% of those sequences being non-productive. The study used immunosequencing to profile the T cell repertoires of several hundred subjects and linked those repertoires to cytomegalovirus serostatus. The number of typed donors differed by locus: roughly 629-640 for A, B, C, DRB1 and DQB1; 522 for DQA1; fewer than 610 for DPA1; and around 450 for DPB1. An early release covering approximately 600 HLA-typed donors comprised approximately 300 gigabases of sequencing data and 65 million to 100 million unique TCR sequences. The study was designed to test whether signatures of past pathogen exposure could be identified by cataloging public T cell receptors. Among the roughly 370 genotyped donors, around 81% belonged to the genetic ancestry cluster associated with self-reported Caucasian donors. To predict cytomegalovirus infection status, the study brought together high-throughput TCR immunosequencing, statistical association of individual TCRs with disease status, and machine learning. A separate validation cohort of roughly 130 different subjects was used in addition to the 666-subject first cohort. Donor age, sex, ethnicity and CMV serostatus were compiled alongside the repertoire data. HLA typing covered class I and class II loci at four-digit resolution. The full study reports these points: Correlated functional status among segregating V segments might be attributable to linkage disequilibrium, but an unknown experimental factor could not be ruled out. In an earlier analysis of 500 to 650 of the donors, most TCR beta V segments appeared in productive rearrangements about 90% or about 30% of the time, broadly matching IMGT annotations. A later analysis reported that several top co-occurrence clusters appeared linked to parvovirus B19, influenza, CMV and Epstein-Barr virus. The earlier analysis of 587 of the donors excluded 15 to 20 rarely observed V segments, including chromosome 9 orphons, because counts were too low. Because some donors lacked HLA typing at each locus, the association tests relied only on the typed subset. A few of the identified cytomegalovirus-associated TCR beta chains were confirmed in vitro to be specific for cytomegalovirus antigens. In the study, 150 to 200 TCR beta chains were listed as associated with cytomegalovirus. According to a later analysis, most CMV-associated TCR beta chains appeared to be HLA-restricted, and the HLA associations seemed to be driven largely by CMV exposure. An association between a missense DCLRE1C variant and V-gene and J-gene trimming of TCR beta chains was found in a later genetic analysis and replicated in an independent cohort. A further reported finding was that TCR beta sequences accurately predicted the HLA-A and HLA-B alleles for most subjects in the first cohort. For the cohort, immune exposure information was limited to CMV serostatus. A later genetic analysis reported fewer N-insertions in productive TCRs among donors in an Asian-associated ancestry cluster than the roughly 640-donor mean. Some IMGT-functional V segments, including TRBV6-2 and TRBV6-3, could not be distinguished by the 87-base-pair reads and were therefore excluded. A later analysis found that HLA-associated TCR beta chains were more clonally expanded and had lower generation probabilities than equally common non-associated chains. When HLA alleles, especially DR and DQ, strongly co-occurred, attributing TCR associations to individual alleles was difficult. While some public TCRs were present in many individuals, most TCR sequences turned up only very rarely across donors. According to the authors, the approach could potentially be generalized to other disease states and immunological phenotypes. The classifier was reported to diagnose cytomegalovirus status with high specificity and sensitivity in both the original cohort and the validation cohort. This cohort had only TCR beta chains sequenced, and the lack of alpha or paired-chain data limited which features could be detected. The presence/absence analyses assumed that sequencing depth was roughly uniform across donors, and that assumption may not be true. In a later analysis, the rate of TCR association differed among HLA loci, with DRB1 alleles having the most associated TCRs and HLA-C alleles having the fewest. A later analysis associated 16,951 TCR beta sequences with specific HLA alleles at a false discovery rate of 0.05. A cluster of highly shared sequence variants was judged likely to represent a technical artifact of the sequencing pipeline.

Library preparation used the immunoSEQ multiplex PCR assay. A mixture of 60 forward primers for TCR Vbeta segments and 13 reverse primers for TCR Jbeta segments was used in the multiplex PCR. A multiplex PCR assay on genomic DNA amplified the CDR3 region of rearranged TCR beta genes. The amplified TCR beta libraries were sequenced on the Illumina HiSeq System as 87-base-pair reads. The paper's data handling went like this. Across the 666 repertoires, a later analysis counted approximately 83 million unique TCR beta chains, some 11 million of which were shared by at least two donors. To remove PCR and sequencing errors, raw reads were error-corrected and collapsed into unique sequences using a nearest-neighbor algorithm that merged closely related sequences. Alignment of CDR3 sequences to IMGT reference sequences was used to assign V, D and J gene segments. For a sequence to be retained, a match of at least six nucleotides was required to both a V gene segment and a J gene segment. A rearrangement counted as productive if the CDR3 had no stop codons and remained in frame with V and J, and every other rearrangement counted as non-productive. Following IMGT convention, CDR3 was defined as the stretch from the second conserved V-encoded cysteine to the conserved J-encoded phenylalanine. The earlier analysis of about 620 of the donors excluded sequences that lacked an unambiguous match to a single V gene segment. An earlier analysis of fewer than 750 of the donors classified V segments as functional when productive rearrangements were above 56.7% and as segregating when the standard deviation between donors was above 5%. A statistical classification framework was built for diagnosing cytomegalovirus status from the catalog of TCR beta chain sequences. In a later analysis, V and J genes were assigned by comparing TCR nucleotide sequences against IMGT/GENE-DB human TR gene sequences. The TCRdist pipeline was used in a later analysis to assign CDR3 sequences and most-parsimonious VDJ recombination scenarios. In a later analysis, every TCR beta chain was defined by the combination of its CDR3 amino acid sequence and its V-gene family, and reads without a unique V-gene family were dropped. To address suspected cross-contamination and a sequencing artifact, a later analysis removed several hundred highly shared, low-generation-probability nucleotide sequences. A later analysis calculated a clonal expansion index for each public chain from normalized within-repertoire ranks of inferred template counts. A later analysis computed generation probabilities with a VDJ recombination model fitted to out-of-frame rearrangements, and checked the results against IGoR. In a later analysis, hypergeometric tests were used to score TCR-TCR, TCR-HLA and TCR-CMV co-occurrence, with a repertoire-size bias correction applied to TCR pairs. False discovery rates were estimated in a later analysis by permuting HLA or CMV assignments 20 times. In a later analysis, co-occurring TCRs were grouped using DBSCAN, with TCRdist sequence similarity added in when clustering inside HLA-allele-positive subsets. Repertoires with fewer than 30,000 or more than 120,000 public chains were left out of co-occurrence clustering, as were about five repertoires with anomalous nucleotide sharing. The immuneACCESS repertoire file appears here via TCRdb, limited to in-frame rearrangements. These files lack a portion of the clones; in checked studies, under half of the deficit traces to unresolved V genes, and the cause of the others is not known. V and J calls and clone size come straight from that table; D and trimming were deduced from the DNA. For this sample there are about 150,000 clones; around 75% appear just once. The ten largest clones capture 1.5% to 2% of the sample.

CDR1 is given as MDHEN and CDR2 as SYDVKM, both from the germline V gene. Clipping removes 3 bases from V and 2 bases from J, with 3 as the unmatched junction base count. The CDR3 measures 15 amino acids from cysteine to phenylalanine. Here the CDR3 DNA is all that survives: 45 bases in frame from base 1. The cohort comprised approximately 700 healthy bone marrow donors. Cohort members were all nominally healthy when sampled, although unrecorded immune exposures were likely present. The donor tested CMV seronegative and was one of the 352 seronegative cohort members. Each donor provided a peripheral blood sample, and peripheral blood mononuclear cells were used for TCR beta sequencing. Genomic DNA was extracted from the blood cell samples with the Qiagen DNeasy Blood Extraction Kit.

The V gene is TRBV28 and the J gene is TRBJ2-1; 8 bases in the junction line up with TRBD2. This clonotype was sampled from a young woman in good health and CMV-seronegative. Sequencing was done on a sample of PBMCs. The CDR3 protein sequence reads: CASSLSAGAYNEQFF. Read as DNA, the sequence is TGTGCCAGCAGTTTGTCAGCGGGGGCCTACAATGAGCAGTTCTTC. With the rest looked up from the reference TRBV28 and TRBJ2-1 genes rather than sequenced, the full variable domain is DVKVTQSSRYLVKRTGEKVFLECVQDMDHENMFWYRQDPGLGLRLIYFSYDVKMKEKGDIPEGYSVSREKKERFSLILESASTNQTSMYLCASSLSAGAYNEQFFGPGTRLTVL.